Listed here is a single T cell receptor (beta chain). Its antigen remains unidentified. Profiling relied on immunoSEQ multiplex PCR, and the TCRdb table lists in-frame clones only, not all of them. The sample lists approximately 29,000 clones; just over 90% were seen once. The data originate from a study of neoadjuvant nivolumab and ipilimumab in lung cancer. Study outcomes and limitations: TCR clonality did not significantly correlate with pathologic tumor regression. Only a small number of samples underwent TCR sequencing.

The CDR3 sequence is 14 residues long. Germline CDR1 and CDR2: LGHNA and YSLEER. Unmatched junction bases numbered 3, after V lost 1 base and J lost 3 bases. The sequenced sample was peripheral blood, obtained after neoadjuvant nivolumab, alone or with ipilimumab, at or shortly before surgery. The sequence was collected from an adult with non-small cell lung cancer. This sequence joins TRBV4-3 and TRBJ2-7; 7 bases align to TRBD1. CDR3 loop: CASSQVTGIYEQYF. The DNA of the CDR3 is TGCGCCAGCAGCCAAGTGACAGGGATCTACGAGCAGTACTTC.